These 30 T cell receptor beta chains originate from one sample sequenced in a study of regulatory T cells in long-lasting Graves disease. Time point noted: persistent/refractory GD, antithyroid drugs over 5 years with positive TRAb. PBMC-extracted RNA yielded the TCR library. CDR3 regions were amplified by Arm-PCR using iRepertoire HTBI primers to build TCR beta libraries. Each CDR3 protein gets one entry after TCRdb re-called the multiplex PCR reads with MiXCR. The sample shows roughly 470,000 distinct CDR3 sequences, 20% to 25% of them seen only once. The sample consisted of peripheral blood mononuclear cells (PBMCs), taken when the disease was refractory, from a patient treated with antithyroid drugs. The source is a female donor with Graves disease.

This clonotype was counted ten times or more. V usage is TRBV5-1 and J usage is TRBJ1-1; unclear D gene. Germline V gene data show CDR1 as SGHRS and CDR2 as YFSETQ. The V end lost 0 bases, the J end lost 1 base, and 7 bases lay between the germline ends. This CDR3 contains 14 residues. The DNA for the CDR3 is TGCGCCAGCAGCTTGGCAAGGGAGAACACTGAAGCTTTCTTT. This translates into CASSLARENTEAFF.

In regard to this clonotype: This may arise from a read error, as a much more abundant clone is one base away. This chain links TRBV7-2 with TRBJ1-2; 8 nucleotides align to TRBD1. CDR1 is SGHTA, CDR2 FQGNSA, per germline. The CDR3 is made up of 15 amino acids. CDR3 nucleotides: TGTGCCTGCAGCTTTGCGCCAGGGGGCTACTATGGCTACACCTTC. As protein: CACSFAPGGYYGYTF.

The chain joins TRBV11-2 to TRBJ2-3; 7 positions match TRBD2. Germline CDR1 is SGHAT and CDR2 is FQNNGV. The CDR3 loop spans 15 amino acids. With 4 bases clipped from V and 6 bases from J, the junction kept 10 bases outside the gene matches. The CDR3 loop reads CASSSGLGRWDTQYF. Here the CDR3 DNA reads TGTGCCAGCAGCTCCGGACTAGGGCGTTGGGATACGCAGTATTTT.

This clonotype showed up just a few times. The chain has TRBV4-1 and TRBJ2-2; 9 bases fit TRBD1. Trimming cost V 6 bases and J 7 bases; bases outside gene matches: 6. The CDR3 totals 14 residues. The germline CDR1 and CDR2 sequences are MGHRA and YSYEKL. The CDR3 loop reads CASRGQGRVGELFF. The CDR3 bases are TGCGCCAGCAGAGGACAGGGGAGGGTCGGGGAGCTGTTTTTT.

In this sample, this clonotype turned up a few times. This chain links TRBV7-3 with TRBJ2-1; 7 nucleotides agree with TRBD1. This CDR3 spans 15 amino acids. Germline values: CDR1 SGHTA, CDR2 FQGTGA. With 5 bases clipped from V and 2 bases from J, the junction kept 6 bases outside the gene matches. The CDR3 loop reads CASSPWDRTYNEQFF. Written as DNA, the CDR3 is TGTGCCAGCAGCCCTTGGGACAGAACCTACAATGAGCAGTTCTTC.

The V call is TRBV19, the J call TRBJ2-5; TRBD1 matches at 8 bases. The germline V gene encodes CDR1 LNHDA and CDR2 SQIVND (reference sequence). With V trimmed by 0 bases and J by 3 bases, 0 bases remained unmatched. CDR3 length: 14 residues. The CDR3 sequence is CASSIEGQEETQYF. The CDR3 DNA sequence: TGTGCCAGTAGTATAGAGGGACAGGAAGAGACCCAGTACTTC.

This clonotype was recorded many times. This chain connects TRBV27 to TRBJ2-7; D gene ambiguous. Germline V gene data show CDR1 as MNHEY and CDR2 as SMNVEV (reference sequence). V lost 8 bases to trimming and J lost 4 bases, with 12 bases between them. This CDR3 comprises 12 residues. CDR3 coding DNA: TGTGCCAGCTCCTCAAAGAGATACGAGCAGTACTTC. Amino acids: CASSSKRYEQYF.

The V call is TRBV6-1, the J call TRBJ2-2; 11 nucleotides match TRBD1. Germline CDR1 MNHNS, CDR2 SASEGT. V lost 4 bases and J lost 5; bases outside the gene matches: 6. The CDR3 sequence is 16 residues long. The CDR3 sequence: CASSVWDRGFTGELFF. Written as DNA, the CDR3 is TGTGCCAGCAGTGTATGGGACAGGGGGTTTACCGGGGAGCTGTTTTTT.

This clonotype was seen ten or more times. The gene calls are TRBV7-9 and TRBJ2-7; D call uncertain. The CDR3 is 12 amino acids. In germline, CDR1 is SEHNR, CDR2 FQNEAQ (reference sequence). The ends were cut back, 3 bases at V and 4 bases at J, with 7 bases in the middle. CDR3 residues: CASSFPGYEQYF. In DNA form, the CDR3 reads TGTGCCAGCAGCTTCCCCGGGTACGAGCAGTACTTC.

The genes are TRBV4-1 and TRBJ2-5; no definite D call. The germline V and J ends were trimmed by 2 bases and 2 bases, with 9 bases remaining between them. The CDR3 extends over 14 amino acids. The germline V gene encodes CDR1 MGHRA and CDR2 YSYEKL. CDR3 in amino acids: CASSQLPGQETQYF. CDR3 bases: TGCGCCAGCAGCCAATTACCTGGGCAAGAGACCCAGTACTTC.

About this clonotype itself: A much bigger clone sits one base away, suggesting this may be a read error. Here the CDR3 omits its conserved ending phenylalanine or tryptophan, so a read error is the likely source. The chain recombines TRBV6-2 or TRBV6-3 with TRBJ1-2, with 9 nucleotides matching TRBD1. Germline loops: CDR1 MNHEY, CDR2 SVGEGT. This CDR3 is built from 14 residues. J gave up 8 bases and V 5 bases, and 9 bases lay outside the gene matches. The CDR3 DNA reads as TGTGCCAGCAGTGAGGGACAGGGATCGGGGGGCTACACCCTC. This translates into CASSEGQGSGGYTL.

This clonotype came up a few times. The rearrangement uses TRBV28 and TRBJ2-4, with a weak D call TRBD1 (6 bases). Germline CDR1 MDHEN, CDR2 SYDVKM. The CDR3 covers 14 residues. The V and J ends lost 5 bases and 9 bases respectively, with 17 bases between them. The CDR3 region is CASSTDRSWGIQYF. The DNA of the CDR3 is TGTGCCAGCAGTACGGACAGAAGCTGGGGCATTCAGTACTTC.

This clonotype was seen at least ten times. CDR3 bases: TGTGCCAGCAGCCCCCTCCGACGCTTACCGGGGAACTATGGCTACACCTTC. Translating gives CASSPLRRLPGNYGYTF. The J gene is TRBJ1-2, the V gene TRBV11-2; D gene ambiguous. From germline, CDR1 is SGHAT and CDR2 FQNNGV. The CDR3 is 17 residues long. V was clipped by 5 bases and J by 2 bases, with 21 bases between them.

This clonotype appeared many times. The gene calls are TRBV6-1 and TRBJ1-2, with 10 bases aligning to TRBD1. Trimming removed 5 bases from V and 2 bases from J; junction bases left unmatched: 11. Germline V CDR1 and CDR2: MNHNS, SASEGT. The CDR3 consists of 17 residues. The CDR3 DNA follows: TGTGCCAGCAGTCAAGACGGGACAGGGGAGGTCAACTATGGCTACACCTTC. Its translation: CASSQDGTGEVNYGYTF.

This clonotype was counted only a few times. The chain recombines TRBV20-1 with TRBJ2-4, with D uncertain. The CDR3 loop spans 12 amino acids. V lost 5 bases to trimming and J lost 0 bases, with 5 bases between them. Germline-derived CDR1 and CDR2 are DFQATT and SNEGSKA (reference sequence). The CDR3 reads CSAPLAKNIQYF. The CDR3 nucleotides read TGCAGTGCTCCACTAGCCAAAAACATTCAGTACTTC.

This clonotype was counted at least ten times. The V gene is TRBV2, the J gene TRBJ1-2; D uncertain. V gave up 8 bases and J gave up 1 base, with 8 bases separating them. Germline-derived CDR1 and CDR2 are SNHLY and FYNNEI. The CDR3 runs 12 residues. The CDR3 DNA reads TGTGCCAGCGGCGGAGATAACTATGGCTACACCTTC. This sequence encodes CASGGDNYGYTF.

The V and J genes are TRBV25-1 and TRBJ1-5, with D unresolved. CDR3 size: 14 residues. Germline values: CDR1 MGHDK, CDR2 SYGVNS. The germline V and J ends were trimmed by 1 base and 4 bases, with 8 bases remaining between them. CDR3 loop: CASSEFGGNQPQHF. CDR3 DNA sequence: TGTGCCAGCAGTGAATTCGGAGGGAATCAGCCCCAGCATTTT.

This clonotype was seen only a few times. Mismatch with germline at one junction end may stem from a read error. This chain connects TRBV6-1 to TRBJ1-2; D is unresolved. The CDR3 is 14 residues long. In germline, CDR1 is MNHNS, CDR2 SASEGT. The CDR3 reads CASREGGTLDGYTF. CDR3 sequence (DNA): TGTGCCAGCAGGGAAGGCGGCACATTGGATGGCTACACCTTC.

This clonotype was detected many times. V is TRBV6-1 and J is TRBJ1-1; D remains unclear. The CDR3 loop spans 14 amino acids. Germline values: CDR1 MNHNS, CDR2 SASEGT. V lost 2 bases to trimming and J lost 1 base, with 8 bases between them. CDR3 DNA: TGTGCCAGCAGTGAAACCCTTAAGAACACTGAAGCTTTCTTT. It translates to CASSETLKNTEAFF.

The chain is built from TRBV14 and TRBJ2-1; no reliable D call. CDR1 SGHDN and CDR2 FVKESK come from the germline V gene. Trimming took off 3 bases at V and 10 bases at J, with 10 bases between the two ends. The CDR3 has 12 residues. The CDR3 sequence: CASSQETVEQFF. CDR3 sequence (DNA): TGTGCCAGCAGCCAGGAAACAGTGGAGCAGTTCTTC.

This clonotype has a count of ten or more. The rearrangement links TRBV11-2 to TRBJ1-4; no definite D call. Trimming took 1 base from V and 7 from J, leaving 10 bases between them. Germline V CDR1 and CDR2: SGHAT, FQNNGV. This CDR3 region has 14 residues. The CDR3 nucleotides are TGTGCCAGCAGCTTAGGGTTTACGGGTGAAAAACTGTTTTTT. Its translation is CASSLGFTGEKLFF.

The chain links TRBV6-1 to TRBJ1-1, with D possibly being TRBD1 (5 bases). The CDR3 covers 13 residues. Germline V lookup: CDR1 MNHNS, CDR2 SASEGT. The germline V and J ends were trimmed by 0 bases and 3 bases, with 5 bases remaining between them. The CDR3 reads CASSEAGDTEAFF. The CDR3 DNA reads TGTGCCAGCAGTGAAGCGGGGGACACTGAAGCTTTCTTT.

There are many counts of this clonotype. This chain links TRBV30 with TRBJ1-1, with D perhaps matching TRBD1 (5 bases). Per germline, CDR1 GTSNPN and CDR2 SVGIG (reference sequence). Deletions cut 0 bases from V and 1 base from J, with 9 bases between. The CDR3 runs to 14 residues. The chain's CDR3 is CAWSVVRGNTEAFF. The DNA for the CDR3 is TGTGCCTGGAGTGTAGTGAGGGGGAACACTGAAGCTTTCTTT.

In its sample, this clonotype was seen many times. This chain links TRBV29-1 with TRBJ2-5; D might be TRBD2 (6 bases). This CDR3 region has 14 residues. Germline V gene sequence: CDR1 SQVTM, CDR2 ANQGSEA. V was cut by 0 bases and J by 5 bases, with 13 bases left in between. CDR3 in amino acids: CSVEDREGRETQYF. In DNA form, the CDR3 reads TGCAGCGTTGAAGATCGGGAAGGGAGGGAGACCCAGTACTTC.

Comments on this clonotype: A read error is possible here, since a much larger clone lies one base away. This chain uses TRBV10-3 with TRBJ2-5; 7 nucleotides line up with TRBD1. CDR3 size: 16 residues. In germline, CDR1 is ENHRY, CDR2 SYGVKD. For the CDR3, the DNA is TGTGGCATCAGTGCAATGCGACAGGGAAACCAAGAGACCCAGTACTTC. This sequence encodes CGISAMRQGNQETQYF.

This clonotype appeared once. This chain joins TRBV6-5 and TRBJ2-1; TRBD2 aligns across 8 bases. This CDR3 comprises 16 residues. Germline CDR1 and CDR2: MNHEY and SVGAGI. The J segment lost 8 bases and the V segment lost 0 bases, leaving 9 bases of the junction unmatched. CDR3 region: CASSYSPGLVLDEQFF. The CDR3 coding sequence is TGTGCCAGCAGTTACTCCCCGGGACTAGTTTTGGATGAGCAGTTCTTC.

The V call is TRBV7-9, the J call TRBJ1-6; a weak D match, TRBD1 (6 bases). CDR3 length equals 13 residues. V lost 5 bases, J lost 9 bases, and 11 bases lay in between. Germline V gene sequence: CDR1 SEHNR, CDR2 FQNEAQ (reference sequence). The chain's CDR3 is CASSAGVGSPLHF. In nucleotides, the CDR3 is TGTGCCAGCAGCGCAGGGGTGGGTTCACCCCTCCACTTT.

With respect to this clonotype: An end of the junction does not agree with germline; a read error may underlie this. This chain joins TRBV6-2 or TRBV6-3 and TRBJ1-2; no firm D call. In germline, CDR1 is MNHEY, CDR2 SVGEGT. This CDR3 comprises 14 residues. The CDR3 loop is CATSDLKSGPGYTF. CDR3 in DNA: TGTGCCACCAGTGATTTGAAGTCGGGCCCCGGCTACACCTTC.

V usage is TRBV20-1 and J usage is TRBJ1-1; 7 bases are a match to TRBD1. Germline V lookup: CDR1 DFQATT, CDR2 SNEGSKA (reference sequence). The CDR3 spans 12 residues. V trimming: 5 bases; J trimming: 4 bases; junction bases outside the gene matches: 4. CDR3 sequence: CSAQQGSTEAFF. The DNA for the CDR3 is TGCAGTGCTCAACAGGGGAGCACTGAAGCTTTCTTT.

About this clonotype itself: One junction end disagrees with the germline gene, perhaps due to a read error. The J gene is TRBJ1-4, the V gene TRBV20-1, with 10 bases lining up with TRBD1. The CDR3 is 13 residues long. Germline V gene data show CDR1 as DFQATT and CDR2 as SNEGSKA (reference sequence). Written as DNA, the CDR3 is TGCGGTGCCCGAGGGACAGGGGCCGAAAAACTGTTTTTT. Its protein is CGARGTGAEKLFF.